This T cell receptor beta chain was obtained from a study of blood T cell repertoires in COVID-19. Overall study context: Donors in the United States, Italy and Spain gave samples during acute or convalescent COVID-19.

J was trimmed by 5 bases and V by 9 bases; bases with no gene match: 6. Germline CDR1 reads LNHDA; CDR2 reads SQIVND (reference sequence). The CDR3 is made up of 13 amino acids. In the authors' methods: Researchers report that nucleated cell counts were estimated from reference gene primer amplification. The repertoire was sequenced with immunoSEQ multiplex PCR; TCRdb's copy has only in-frame clones and lacks some. The DNA gave D and trimming, while V, J and clone size come from that table. Of some 90,000 clones in the sample, about 92% were seen once. The origin of this receptor is a man in his fifties or sixties with acute or convalescent COVID-19. The chain carries TRBV19 and TRBJ1-4; TRBD1 aligns across 7 bases. The material sequenced was peripheral blood. CDR3 sequence reads: CASRQGRNEKLFF. The CDR3, as DNA: TGTGCCAGCCGACAGGGCCGCAATGAAAAACTGTTTTTT.